This passage covers 31 T cell receptor beta chains from one sample sequenced in a study of OX40 agonist ivuxolimab in advanced cancers. Repertoires were generated with immunoSEQ multiplex PCR, while TCRdb's copy carries only in-frame clones and drops some. The sample carries approximately 69,000 clones, 80% recorded once. Sample: CD4+ or CD8+ T cells sorted from blood, taken in a trial of the OX40 agonist ivuxolimab. The receptors shown here come from an adult with an advanced solid tumor such as melanoma, head and neck, liver or kidney cancer.

V gene TRBV2 combines with J gene TRBJ2-7, with 13 positions matching TRBD2. CDR3 size: 15 residues. V lost 7 bases to trimming and J lost 6 bases; unmatched junction nucleotides: 9. The germline V gene encodes CDR1 SNHLY and CDR2 FYNNEI. The CDR3 DNA sequence: TGTGCCAGCATCCTAGGACTAGCGGGAGTATCCGAGCAGTACTTC. Amino acid sequence: CASILGLAGVSEQYF.

This chain connects TRBV7-9 to TRBJ2-7, with D possibly TRBD1 on 7 matching bases. The CDR3 is 16 residues long. Germline CDR1 reads SEHNR; CDR2 reads FQNEAQ (reference sequence). V lost 3 bases to trimming and J lost 7 bases, with 22 bases between them. CDR3: CASSLVPGPTGREQYF. The CDR3, as DNA: TGTGCCAGCAGCTTGGTCCCAGGACCGACAGGGAGGGAGCAGTACTTC.

The chain links TRBV21-1 to TRBJ2-2; the table names TRBD1, a call not compared with the DNA. TRBV21-1 has pseudogene status. The CDR3 spans 16 residues. CDR3 residues: CASSKGRSRGPGELFF. The CDR3 nucleotides read TGTGCCAGCAGCAAAGGAAGGTCCAGGGGCCCCGGGGAGCTGTTTTTT.

This clone turned up a few times. This rearrangement joins TRBV27 to TRBJ1-2; 7 nucleotides match TRBD1. V lost 5 bases to trimming and J lost 8 bases; unmatched junction nucleotides: 5. Germline assignment: CDR1 MNHEY and CDR2 SMNVEV (reference sequence). This CDR3 comprises 12 residues. CDR3 DNA sequence: TGTGCCAGCAGTAACAGGGGTGGAGGCTACACCTTC. Translation gives CASSNRGGGYTF.

The V gene is TRBV10-3, the J gene TRBJ2-7; TRBD1 agrees at 12 bases. V lost 5 bases and J lost 6; bases outside the gene matches: 5. This CDR3 contains 14 residues. The germline gives CDR1 ENHRY, CDR2 SYGVKD. CDR3 sequence: CAISPGTGGSEQYF. CDR3 DNA: TGTGCCATCAGTCCCGGGACAGGGGGCTCCGAGCAGTACTTC.

The table lists this clone with a few counts. This sequence joins TRBV14 and TRBJ1-1, with D tentatively TRBD1 (5 bases). This CDR3 has 15 amino acids. Germline V gene data show CDR1 as SGHDN and CDR2 as FVKESK. The germline V and J ends were trimmed by 3 bases and 4 bases, with 15 bases remaining between them. CDR3 in DNA: TGTGCCAGCAGCCAGAGAACAGGATTGGGCACTGAAGCTTTCTTT. It specifies CASSQRTGLGTEAFF.

The table lists this clone with a count of one. V usage is TRBV7-2 and J usage is TRBJ2-7, with D tentatively TRBD2 (6 bases). Germline CDR1 is SGHTA and CDR2 is FQGNSA. The CDR3 totals 17 residues. V dropped 5 bases and J dropped 3 bases, with 23 bases sitting between them. The CDR3 nucleotides are TGTGCCAGCAGCGCTCTGGGAAGGGGAGGACTGGTCTACGAGCAGTACTTC. Translated, it gives CASSALGRGGLVYEQYF. Full variable domain (outside the CDR3, taken from reference TRBV7-2 and TRBJ2-7): GAGVSQSPSNKVTEKGKDVELRCDPISGHTALYWYRQSLGQGLEFLIYFQGNSAPDKSGLPSDRFSAERTGGSVSTLTIQRTQQEDSAVYLCASSALGRGGLVYEQYFGPGTRLTVT.

V gene TRBV6-5 combines with J gene TRBJ1-2; 9 nucleotides agree with TRBD1. Germline CDR1 and CDR2: MNHEY and SVGAGI. V was clipped by 6 bases and J by 7 bases; unmatched bases: 6. The CDR3 consists of 13 residues. The CDR3 region has the DNA TGTGCCAGCAGCCAAGACAGGGGGGTTGGCTACACCTTC. It is translated as CASSQDRGVGYTF.

V gene TRBV7-2 combines with J gene TRBJ2-7; 8 bases line up with TRBD1. The germline CDR1 and CDR2 sequences are SGHTA and FQGNSA. The CDR3 covers 16 residues. V lost 1 base to trimming and J lost 2 bases; unmatched junction nucleotides: 7. CDR3 coding DNA: TGTGCCAGCAGCTTAGACTCCGGGACAGGAGCCTACGAGCAGTACTTC. Its protein is CASSLDSGTGAYEQYF.

The V call is TRBV7-6, the J call TRBJ2-5; D possibly corresponds to TRBD1 (5 bases). V shed 1 base and J shed 4 bases, with 7 bases lying between them. CDR1 is SGHVS, CDR2 FNYEAQ, per germline. CDR3 length: 13 amino acids. The CDR3 loop is CASSLVQGETQYF. DNA for the CDR3: TGTGCCAGCAGCTTAGTTCAGGGAGAGACCCAGTACTTC.

J is TRBJ1-5 and V is TRBV19; no reliable D call. With 3 bases removed from V and 4 bases from J, the gap between germline ends came to 13 bases. The CDR3 covers 15 residues. Germline V gene sequence: CDR1 LNHDA, CDR2 SQIVND (reference sequence). The DNA of the CDR3 is TGTGCCAGTAGTATCTTCTCGGCCGCTAATCAGCCCCAGCATTTT. This codes for CASSIFSAANQPQHF.

This sequence joins TRBV2 and TRBJ1-5; tentative D call: TRBD1 (6 bases). Germline V gives CDR1 SNHLY, CDR2 FYNNEI. The CDR3 totals 13 residues. The V gene lost 8 bases and the J gene lost 6 bases, with 14 bases spanning the gap. The CDR3 nucleotides read TGTGCCAGCGGGGGGGCCGGTTTTCAGCCCCAGCATTTT. Amino acid sequence: CASGGAGFQPQHF.

This sequence joins TRBV25-1 and TRBJ1-2, with TRBD1 identical over 7 bases. CDR3 length: 14 amino acids. The junction had 4 bases not matched to a gene; V was cut back by 1 base and J by 5 bases. Germline CDR1 MGHDK, CDR2 SYGVNS. CDR3 DNA: TGTGCCAGCAGTGAATCGACAGGGAATTATGGCTACACCTTC. This encodes CASSESTGNYGYTF.

In this sample, this clone turned up a few times. This rearrangement joins TRBV5-1 to TRBJ2-3, with 10 bases aligning to TRBD2. J gave up 0 bases and V 5 bases, and 6 bases lay outside the gene matches. The CDR3 length is 16 residues. Germline lookup yields CDR1 SGHRS and CDR2 YFSETQ. CDR3 in DNA: TGCGCCAGCAGTAGCGGGGGGTCGACTAGCACAGATACGCAGTATTTT. Protein product: CASSSGGSTSTDTQYF.

The V gene is TRBV11-3, the J gene TRBJ2-5, with no clear D. Germline values: CDR1 SGHNT, CDR2 YENEEA. The CDR3 runs 15 residues. With 0 bases removed from V and 1 base from J, the gap between germline ends came to 9 bases. The CDR3 loop is CASSLDRSSQETQYF. CDR3 coding DNA: TGTGCCAGCAGCTTAGACAGGTCTTCCCAAGAGACCCAGTACTTC.

This chain links TRBV18 with TRBJ1-1; 9 bases are a match to TRBD1. CDR1 and CDR2 from the germline V gene are KGHSH and LQKENI. CDR3 size: 14 residues. V gave up 5 bases and J gave up 0 bases; unmatched junction bases: 1. CDR3 in DNA: TGTGCCAGCTCAGGGGACAGGGTGAACACTGAAGCTTTCTTT. It yields the protein CASSGDRVNTEAFF.

This chain links TRBV27 with TRBJ1-4; a weak D match, TRBD1 (5 bases). The CDR3 spans 13 residues. Deletions cut 6 bases from V and 8 bases from J, with 13 bases between. CDR1 and CDR2 from the germline V gene are MNHEY and SMNVEV (reference sequence). In DNA form, the CDR3 reads TGTGCCAGCAGCTTGGGGGTCTACGAAAAACTGTTTTTT. This gives the protein CASSLGVYEKLFF.

This clone was counted between two and nine times. The gene calls are TRBV19 and TRBJ1-4; weak D call: TRBD1 (5 bases). Germline CDR1 and CDR2: LNHDA and SQIVND (reference sequence). There are 12 residues in the CDR3. Deletions cut 6 bases from V and 7 bases from J, with 9 bases between. The CDR3 DNA follows: TGTGCCAGTAGCCCAGGGACTGAAAAACTGTTTTTT. It specifies CASSPGTEKLFF.

The chain combines TRBV6-1 with TRBJ2-5; 11 bases align to TRBD2. With the DNA end fitting TRBJ2-7 better, the J assignment may be wrong. The CDR3 loop spans 14 amino acids. Germline CDR1 is MNHNS and CDR2 is SASEGT. This chain's CDR3 is CASMWLAGGHEQYF. As DNA, the CDR3 is TGTGCCAGCATGTGGCTAGCGGGAGGCCACGAGCAGTACTTC.

This clone was seen a handful of times. The gene calls are TRBV11-3 and TRBJ2-2, with a possible D match to TRBD2 (5 bases). V was clipped by 5 bases and J by 6 bases, with 16 bases between them. CDR3 size: 15 residues. CDR1 and CDR2 (germline): SGHNT, YENEEA. CDR3 sequence reads: CASSPHEGEAGELFF. In DNA form, the CDR3 reads TGTGCCAGCAGCCCCCATGAGGGAGAGGCCGGGGAGCTGTTTTTT. Full variable domain (outside the CDR3, taken from reference TRBV11-3 and TRBJ2-2): EAGVVQSPRYKIIEKKQPVAFWCNPISGHNTLYWYLQNLGQGPELLIRYENEEAVDDSQLPKDRFSAERLKGVDSTLKIQPAELGDSAVYLCASSPHEGEAGELFFGEGSRLTVL.

For this clone: Other DNA variants within this sample encode the same CDR3. The gene calls are TRBV19 and TRBJ2-1; D ambiguous. V shed 6 bases and J shed 4 bases, with 7 bases lying between them. Germline-derived CDR1 and CDR2 are LNHDA and SQIVND (reference sequence). The CDR3 totals 12 residues. The CDR3 DNA reads as TGTGCCAGTAGAGGAACTTACAATGAGCAGTTCTTC. This sequence encodes CASRGTYNEQFF. The full variable domain, in which reference TRBV19 and TRBJ2-1 provide the parts outside the CDR3, is DGGITQSPKYLFRKEGQNVTLSCEQNLNHDAMYWYRQDPGQGLRLIYYSQIVNDFQKGDIAEGYSVSREKKESFPLTVTSAQKNPTAFYLCASRGTYNEQFFGPGTRLTVL.

This clone appeared a few times. The V gene is TRBV6-4, the J gene TRBJ1-2; TRBD1 aligns across 9 bases. After removal of 2 bases from V and 8 bases from J, the junction contained 6 bases not matched to a gene. This CDR3 contains 14 residues. Germline V gene sequence: CDR1 MRHNA, CDR2 SNTAGT. The CDR3, as DNA: TGTGCCAGCAGTGACCAACAGGGGGCGGGCGGCTACACCTTC. Translating gives CASSDQQGAGGYTF.

The V and J genes are TRBV18 and TRBJ1-2, with a possible D match to TRBD1 (6 bases). V was shortened by 1 base and J by 7 bases, with 22 bases between the two germline ends. The CDR3 loop spans 17 amino acids. Germline V gives CDR1 KGHSH, CDR2 LQKENI. The CDR3 spells CASSPRAQGDYKGGYTF. The CDR3 region has the DNA TGTGCCAGCTCACCACGGGCACAGGGAGACTATAAGGGTGGCTACACCTTC.

V is TRBV15 and J is TRBJ2-1; 7 bases map to TRBD2. The J segment lost 1 base and the V segment lost 3 bases, leaving 0 bases of the junction unmatched. The CDR3 is made up of 14 amino acids. CDR1 LNHNV and CDR2 YYDKDF come from the germline V gene (reference sequence). CDR3 sequence: CATSSGGSYNEQFF. In nucleotides, the CDR3 is TGTGCCACCAGCAGCGGGGGGTCCTACAATGAGCAGTTCTTC.

The J gene is TRBJ2-4, the V gene TRBV12-5; D might be TRBD1 (6 bases). This CDR3 is 14 amino acids long. Germline V gene sequence: CDR1 LGHNT, CDR2 FRNRAP. Trimming removed 6 bases from V and 7 bases from J, with 16 bases in between. DNA of the CDR3: TGTGCTAGTGGATCTCAGGGGACGTCGAACATTCAGTACTTC. Residues: CASGSQGTSNIQYF.

The chain joins TRBV2 to TRBJ1-1; tentatively, D is TRBD1 (5 bases). The germline V gene encodes CDR1 SNHLY and CDR2 FYNNEI. This CDR3 comprises 13 residues. V was cut by 6 bases and J by 4 bases, with 12 bases left in between. The CDR3 sequence is CASRSDTRTEAFF. As DNA, the CDR3 is TGTGCCAGCAGATCGGACACCCGCACTGAAGCTTTCTTT.

This chain joins TRBV2 and TRBJ2-5; TRBD2 agrees at 11 bases. The CDR3 extends over 14 amino acids. CDR1 is SNHLY and CDR2 is FYNNEI in the germline V gene. The V and J ends lost 4 bases and 5 bases, in that order; junction bases with no gene match: 3. The CDR3 loop reads CASSATSGGETQYF. The CDR3 DNA follows: TGTGCCAGCAGTGCCACTAGCGGGGGTGAGACCCAGTACTTC.

This rearrangement joins TRBV5-1 to TRBJ2-7; D is undetermined. V was clipped by 0 bases and J by 0 bases, with 7 bases between them. The CDR3 totals 14 residues. Germline values: CDR1 SGHRS, CDR2 YFSETQ. CDR3 sequence reads: CASSLGRRSYEQYF. The DNA for the CDR3 is TGCGCCAGCAGCTTGGGCAGGCGCTCCTACGAGCAGTACTTC. Filled out from reference TRBV5-1 and TRBJ2-7, the complete variable domain reads KAGVTQTPRYLIKTRGQQVTLSCSPISGHRSVSWYQQTPGQGLQFLFEYFSETQRNKGNFPGRFSGRQFSNSRSEMNVSTLELGDSALYLCASSLGRRSYEQYFGPGTRLTVT.

The gene calls are TRBV18 and TRBJ1-5, with D possibly being TRBD1 (5 bases). This CDR3 has 13 residues. V was pared by 4 bases and J by 2 bases, with 6 bases between. Looked up from germline, CDR1 is KGHSH and CDR2 is LQKENI. CDR3 protein: CASSRDGNQPQHF. The DNA of the CDR3 is TGTGCCAGCTCACGGGACGGCAATCAGCCCCAGCATTTT.

The sample holds one count of this clone. The chain combines TRBV19 with TRBJ1-3; a possible D gene is TRBD1 (5 bases). The CDR3 has 16 residues. The ends were cut back, 3 bases at V and 5 bases at J, with 17 bases in the middle. Looked up from germline, CDR1 is LNHDA and CDR2 is SQIVND (reference sequence). The chain's CDR3 is CASSMNGRDGRNTIYF. The CDR3 nucleotides are TGTGCCAGTAGTATGAATGGCAGGGACGGAAGAAACACCATATATTTT.

The genes are TRBV18 and TRBJ2-7, with D hard to call. V was shortened by 3 bases and J by 7 bases, with 13 bases between the two germline ends. This CDR3 region has 13 residues. Germline CDR1 is KGHSH and CDR2 is LQKENI. CDR3 sequence reads: CASSPSGLEEQYF. The CDR3, as DNA: TGTGCCAGCTCACCCTCTGGGCTGGAGGAGCAGTACTTC.